Following are 23 T cell receptor beta chains from one sample sequenced in a study of Graves' ophthalmopathy and Graves' hyperthyroidism. RNA transcripts provided the template for amplifying TCR beta CDR3 regions. Following a first-round RT-PCR that used HTBI primers, a second-round multiplex PCR was carried out. TCRdb called the multiplex PCR reads again in MiXCR, with one record for every CDR3 protein. The table records about 240,000 distinct CDR3 sequences, less than 55% of them present only once. The sample comprised peripheral blood. These receptors were obtained from an adult man with Graves' ophthalmopathy.

This clonotype has just a few counts. The rearrangement uses TRBV7-9 and TRBJ2-7; 9 positions agree with TRBD2. This CDR3 contains 12 residues. V shed 5 bases, J shed 4 bases, and the junction held 0 bases outside the gene matches. The V gene's germline CDR1 is SEHNR and CDR2 FQNEAQ (reference sequence). CDR3 in amino acids: CASSGLAYEQYF. In nucleotides, the CDR3 is TGTGCCAGCAGCGGACTAGCGTACGAGCAGTACTTC. The full variable domain, rest sourced from reference TRBV7-9 and TRBJ2-7, is DTGVSQNPRHKITKRGQNVTFRCDPISEHNRLYWYRQTLGQGPEFLTYFQNEAQLEKSRLLSDRFSAERPKGSFSTLEIQRTEQGDSAMYLCASSGLAYEQYFGPGTRLTVT.

Regarding this clonotype: At one end the junction does not follow the germline gene, possibly because of a read error. J is TRBJ2-7 and V is TRBV20-1; a possible D gene is TRBD2 (6 bases). Germline V lookup: CDR1 DFQATT, CDR2 SNEGSKA (reference sequence). The CDR3 runs 14 residues. CDR3 region: CSARSGTFSYEQYF. Here the CDR3 DNA reads TGCAGCGCTAGATCCGGGACTTTCTCCTACGAGCAGTACTTC.

Comment on this clonotype: One junction end does not reproduce the germline sequence, and a read error may be involved. This sequence joins TRBV7-7 and TRBJ2-5; D is perhaps TRBD1 (6 bases). Germline V gene data show CDR1 as SSHAT and CDR2 as FNYEAQ (reference sequence). The CDR3 contains 13 residues. Here the CDR3 reads CASSRLQGETQYF. CDR3 bases: TGTGCTAGCAGTCGTTTACAGGGAGAGACCCAGTACTTC.

This rearrangement joins TRBV7-3 to TRBJ1-1; 7 bases match TRBD1. Germline lookup yields CDR1 SGHTA and CDR2 FQGTGA. Trimming removed 5 bases from V and 6 bases from J; junction bases left unmatched: 3. The CDR3 loop spans 12 amino acids. CDR3 protein: CASSQQGAEAFF. DNA of the CDR3: TGTGCCAGCAGCCAGCAGGGGGCTGAAGCTTTCTTT.

The CDR3: CASSPGGGLHIGYTF. The CDR3 coding sequence is TGTGCCAGCAGTCCAGGGGGGGGGCTTCATATTGGCTACACCTTC. The rearrangement links TRBV25-1 to TRBJ1-2; 7 nucleotides align to TRBD1. This CDR3 is built from 15 residues. From germline, CDR1 is MGHDK and CDR2 SYGVNS. The V gene end was trimmed by 5 bases and the J gene end by 7 bases; junction bases not matched to a gene: 13.

This clonotype was counted a few times. The V call is TRBV7-2, the J call TRBJ1-2; 9 bases map to TRBD1. CDR1 is SGHTA and CDR2 is FQGNSA in the germline V gene. The CDR3 contains 15 residues. Trimming removed 0 bases from V and 9 bases from J; junction bases left unmatched: 8. The CDR3 nucleotides read TGTGCCAGCAGCTTAGCTAGGGGACAGGGTAGACGCTACACCTTC. It yields the protein CASSLARGQGRRYTF.

This chain connects TRBV10-3 to TRBJ2-7; a weak D match, TRBD1 (5 bases). With 2 bases removed from V and 0 bases from J, the gap between germline ends came to 11 bases. Germline CDR1 and CDR2: ENHRY and SYGVKD. The CDR3 contains 15 residues. The CDR3 spells CAISEPGQYSYEQYF. The CDR3 DNA sequence: TGTGCCATCAGTGAGCCAGGACAATACTCCTACGAGCAGTACTTC.

The chain couples TRBV12-3 or TRBV12-4 to TRBJ2-5, with 9 positions matching TRBD1. The CDR3 is 16 residues long. V gave up 6 bases and J gave up 1 base; unmatched junction bases: 9. CDR3 DNA sequence: TGTGCCAGCAGCTCTGGACAGGGACAGGGCCAAGAGACCCAGTACTTC. It codes for CASSSGQGQGQETQYF.

The V and J genes are TRBV10-3 and TRBJ2-7; 11 nucleotides line up with TRBD2. Trimming at V came to 6 bases and at J to 7 bases, leaving 11 bases not matched to a gene. CDR3 length equals 15 residues. The germline V gene encodes CDR1 ENHRY and CDR2 SYGVKD. The CDR3 is CAIRAGTSGDNEQYF. As DNA, the CDR3 is TGTGCCATCAGAGCCGGGACTAGCGGTGACAATGAGCAGTACTTC.

As to this clonotype: One end of the junction is discordant with germline, which a read error may explain. The chain uses TRBV5-8 and TRBJ1-3; unclear D gene. There are 15 residues in the CDR3. CDR1 is SGHTS, CDR2 YDEGEE, per germline. CDR3 protein: CASSLYRDSGNTIYF. The CDR3 nucleotides read TGCGCCAGCAGCTTGTACCGCGACTCTGGAAACACCATATATTTT.

This chain joins TRBV15 and TRBJ1-3; maybe TRBD1 (6 bases). Trimming removed 1 base from V and 4 bases from J, with 11 bases in between. Germline CDR1 reads LNHNV; CDR2 reads YYDKDF (reference sequence). CDR3 length: 15 residues. Here the CDR3 DNA reads TGTGCCACCAGCAGAGTAGACAGGTCCGGAAACACCATATATTTT. This translates into CATSRVDRSGNTIYF.

This sequence joins TRBV29-1 and TRBJ2-5; the D is unclear. The CDR3 contains 14 residues. CDR1 is SQVTM and CDR2 is ANQGSEA in the germline V gene. Trimming removed 1 base from V and 1 base from J, with 10 bases in between. The CDR3 is CSVEGWQSQETQYF. In DNA, the CDR3 is TGCAGCGTTGAAGGTTGGCAGTCCCAAGAGACCCAGTACTTC.

The chain recombines TRBV5-1 with TRBJ1-2; D perhaps matches TRBD1 (6 bases). The CDR3 has 16 residues. Trimming removed 4 bases from V and 2 bases from J, with 18 bases in between. The germline V gene encodes CDR1 SGHRS and CDR2 YFSETQ. CDR3 DNA sequence: TGCGCCAGCAGCCCCATGGGGGGGGGCGGGAACTATGGCTACACCTTC. Its translation is CASSPMGGGGNYGYTF.

V is TRBV27 and J is TRBJ1-6; D not certain. Germline lookup yields CDR1 MNHEY and CDR2 SMNVEV (reference sequence). The CDR3 is made up of 14 amino acids. Trimming removed 6 bases from V and 0 bases from J, with 6 bases in between. The chain's CDR3 is CASRGFSYNSPLHF. The CDR3, as DNA: TGTGCCAGCAGGGGGTTCTCCTATAATTCACCCCTCCACTTT.

A word on this clonotype: A junction boundary mismatches the germline segment, possibly from a read error. CDR3 nucleotide sequence: TGTGCCAGCAGCCAGGAACCAGGGGGCCATCAGCCCCAGCATTTT. Encoded protein: CASSQEPGGHQPQHF. The chain recombines TRBV4-1 with TRBJ1-5, with 8 bases identical to TRBD1. This CDR3 is 15 amino acids long. Germline V gene lookup returns CDR1 MGHRA and CDR2 YSYEKL.

Turning to this clonotype: At one boundary the junction diverges from the germline segment, which might be a read error. V gene TRBV7-8 combines with J gene TRBJ2-7, with 8 bases lining up with TRBD2. Germline V gene sequence: CDR1 SGHVS, CDR2 FQNEAQ. This CDR3 is 14 amino acids long. DNA of the CDR3: TGCGCCAGCACCTTCGGGGGGGAGGGTTACGAGCAGTACTTC. This translates into CASTFGGEGYEQYF.

This chain connects TRBV20-1 to TRBJ2-5; D not certain. The CDR3 contains 12 residues. Germline V gene sequence: CDR1 DFQATT, CDR2 SNEGSKA (reference sequence). V lost 4 bases and J 6 bases, leaving 12 bases between the germline ends. The DNA for the CDR3 is TGCAGTGCTAAGGATTTCATGCAGACCCAGTACTTC. Its translation is CSAKDFMQTQYF.

This clonotype was found many times. The V call is TRBV7-8, the J call TRBJ1-2; 8 bases are shared with TRBD1. This CDR3 region has 16 residues. Trimming took 3 bases from V and 7 from J; bases not matched to a gene: 13. In germline, CDR1 is SGHVS, CDR2 FQNEAQ. CDR3 in amino acids: CASSFGRGRGLGGYTF. CDR3 DNA sequence: TGTGCCAGCAGCTTTGGACGGGGCAGGGGGCTTGGTGGCTACACCTTC.

Concerning this clonotype itself: At one of its ends the junction is not consistent with the germline gene, which may arise from a read error. The rearrangement links TRBV6-4 to TRBJ1-2; 7 positions match TRBD1. Looked up from germline, CDR1 is MRHNA and CDR2 is SNTAGT. The CDR3 loop spans 17 amino acids. The CDR3 DNA reads as TGTGCCAGCAGTTACTCGAAATCCAGGGGGTTGAACTATGGCTACACCTTC. It translates to CASSYSKSRGLNYGYTF.

This chain joins TRBV4-2 and TRBJ1-2; D gene uncertain. Trimming stripped 4 bases from V and 2 bases from J, with 8 bases between. CDR1 LGHNA and CDR2 YNFKEQ come from the germline V gene. The CDR3 spans 13 residues. The CDR3 here is CASSLFDNYGYTF. DNA of the CDR3: TGTGCCAGCAGCCTGTTCGACAACTATGGCTACACCTTC.

The rearrangement links TRBV7-2 to TRBJ2-7, with 9 bases aligning to TRBD2. The trim removed 3 bases at V and 6 bases at J, leaving 9 bases unmatched. Germline assignment: CDR1 SGHTA and CDR2 FQGNSA. The CDR3 is made up of 15 amino acids. As DNA, the CDR3 is TGTGCCAGCAGCTTGCTAGCGGGGCTTACGGGCGAGCAGTACTTC. It codes for CASSLLAGLTGEQYF. The complete variable domain, with remaining parts taken from reference TRBV7-2 and TRBJ2-7, reads GAGVSQSPSNKVTEKGKDVELRCDPISGHTALYWYRQSLGQGLEFLIYFQGNSAPDKSGLPSDRFSAERTGGSVSTLTIQRTQQEDSAVYLCASSLLAGLTGEQYFGPGTRLTVT.

This clonotype was seen once. This may stem from a read error, because a much larger clone lies one nucleotide away. The chain has TRBV29-1 and TRBJ2-7; D call uncertain. V lost 6 bases and J lost 5, with 17 bases in between. Germline CDR1 and CDR2: SQVTM and ANQGSEA. CDR3 size: 13 residues. The DNA for the CDR3 is TGCAGCGTCAAAGGGATAGTTGTGGACGAGCAGTACTTC. Translated: CSVKGIVVDEQYF.

With respect to this clonotype: Possible read error: a much larger clone is one base away. This rearrangement joins TRBV10-3 to TRBJ2-2, with a weak D call TRBD2 (5 bases). The germline gives CDR1 ENHRY, CDR2 SYGVKD. The CDR3 contains 11 residues. The CDR3 loop reads CAISETGEPFF. Here the CDR3 DNA reads TGTGCCATCAGTGAGACCGGGGAGCCGTTTTTT.